This T cell receptor beta chain was found in a study of shared clonotypes between healthy human individuals. General study findings and limits: Memory subsets generally showed smaller estimated richness than naive subsets did.

Note on this clone: Its antigen is currently unknown.

Naive CD8 cells lacked CD45RO and underwent positive selection for CCR7, leaving out terminally differentiated effector memory CD45RA+ cells. Using immunoSEQ multiplex PCR, the repertoire was profiled, and TCRdb retains in-frame clones only, with some absent. The table shows 1.5 million to 2.5 million clones, with over 85% occurring only once. Germline V gene data show CDR1 as SGHVS and CDR2 as FQNEAQ. This CDR3 is 12 amino acids long. Trimming shortened V by 5 bases and J by 11 bases, and 13 bases separated the two germline ends. The sequence was obtained from a man aged 18 to 35 in good health. Material: naive CD8+ T cells sorted from blood. The V call is TRBV7-8, the J call TRBJ1-3; weak D call: TRBD1 (6 bases). The CDR3 loop reads CASSPAGTSIYF. For the CDR3, the DNA is TGTGCCAGCAGCCCCGCTGGGACATCCATATATTTT. Using reference TRBV7-8 and TRBJ1-3 for the parts outside the CDR3, the full variable domain is GAGVSQSPRYKVAKRGQDVALRCDPISGHVSLFWYQQALGQGPEFLTYFQNEAQLDKSGLPSDRFFAERPEGSVSTLKIQRTQQEDSAVYLCASSPAGTSIYFGEGSWLTVV.